The 16 T cell receptor beta chains below come from one sample, sequenced in a study of T cell responses to AZD1222 COVID-19 vaccine. The data were produced by immunoSEQ multiplex PCR, yet TCRdb's version contains in-frame clones alone and is incomplete. This sample has 90,000 to 120,000 clones, with approximately 86% found just once. Specimen: peripheral blood, collected 28 days after the second dose of the MenACWY control vaccine. These receptors were obtained from an adult who received the MenACWY meningococcal vaccine as a control.

This clone was counted a single time. The chain carries TRBV27 and TRBJ2-7; D is uncertain. Per germline, CDR1 MNHEY and CDR2 SMNVEV (reference sequence). This CDR3 contains 16 residues. The V end was cut by 0 bases, the J end by 2 bases, with 14 bases between. For the CDR3, the DNA is TGTGCCAGCAGTTTATCTGTGGGATACCTTACCTACGAGCAGTACTTC. Protein: CASSLSVGYLTYEQYF.

V is TRBV2 and J is TRBJ2-6; D call uncertain. The germline V and J ends were trimmed by 4 bases and 0 bases, with 4 bases remaining between them. The CDR3 is made up of 14 amino acids. Germline CDR1 reads SNHLY; CDR2 reads FYNNEI. CDR3 residues: CASSVLSGANVLTF. The CDR3 coding sequence is TGTGCCAGCAGTGTACTCTCTGGGGCCAACGTCCTGACTTTC. The full variable domain, with the rest looked up from reference TRBV2 and TRBJ2-6, is EPEVTQTPSHQVTQMGQEVILRCVPISNHLYFYWYRQILGQKVEFLVSFYNNEISEKSEIFDDQFSVERPDGSNFTLKIRSTKLEDSAMYFCASSVLSGANVLTFGAGSRLTVL.

This clone was counted only a few times. This sequence joins TRBV2 and TRBJ1-5; the D gene is possibly TRBD1 (5 bases). The CDR3 covers 15 residues. Germline V gene sequence: CDR1 SNHLY, CDR2 FYNNEI. Trimming stripped 8 bases from V and 2 bases from J, with 16 bases between. CDR3 sequence reads: CASLGTEVGNQPQHF. The CDR3 DNA sequence: TGTGCCAGCCTAGGGACGGAGGTTGGCAATCAGCCCCAGCATTTT.

The V call is TRBV5-8, the J call TRBJ1-6; no definite D call. Trimming cost V 1 base and J 0 bases, with 8 bases left between them. Germline V gene sequence: CDR1 SGHTS, CDR2 YDEGEE. This CDR3 contains 16 residues. The CDR3 region is CASSLTRVSYNSPLHF. DNA for the CDR3: TGTGCCAGCAGCTTGACAAGGGTCTCCTATAATTCACCCCTCCACTTT.

J is TRBJ1-1 and V is TRBV7-9, with D possibly being TRBD1 (5 bases). The ends were cut back, 2 bases at V and 0 bases at J, with 10 bases in the middle. Germline values: CDR1 SEHNR, CDR2 FQNEAQ (reference sequence). The CDR3 has 15 amino acids. CDR3 sequence reads: CASSLSTVMNTEAFF. Written as DNA, the CDR3 is TGTGCCAGCAGCTTATCGACAGTCATGAACACTGAAGCTTTCTTT.

This sequence joins TRBV5-6 and TRBJ2-1, with 8 bases aligning to TRBD1. Per germline, CDR1 SGHDT and CDR2 YYEEEE. The CDR3 runs to 16 residues. V shed 3 bases and J 0 bases; nucleotides not matched to a gene: 5. The CDR3: CASSSIQGASYNEQFF. In nucleotides, the CDR3 is TGTGCCAGCAGCTCGATTCAGGGGGCCTCCTACAATGAGCAGTTCTTC. Full variable domain (outside the CDR3, taken from reference TRBV5-6 and TRBJ2-1): DAGVTQSPTHLIKTRGQQVTLRCSPKSGHDTVSWYQQALGQGPQFIFQYYEEEERQRGNFPDRFSGHQFPNYSSELNVNALLLGDSALYLCASSSIQGASYNEQFFGPGTRLTVL.

The V gene is TRBV5-1, the J gene TRBJ2-7; a possible D gene is TRBD2 (5 bases). V was shortened by 7 bases and J by 3 bases, with 14 bases between the two germline ends. The CDR3 has 13 residues. Looked up from germline, CDR1 is SGHRS and CDR2 is YFSETQ. For the CDR3, the DNA is TGCGCCAGCGGCGGGCTCACCGGCTACGAGCAGTACTTC. The encoded protein is CASGGLTGYEQYF.

The chain uses TRBV19 and TRBJ2-7, with 9 bases aligning to TRBD1. Trimming cost V 4 bases and J 11 bases; bases outside gene matches: 0. This CDR3 has 10 residues. Looked up from germline, CDR1 is LNHDA and CDR2 is SQIVND (reference sequence). The chain's CDR3 is CASSRDREYF. CDR3 nucleotide sequence: TGTGCCAGTAGTAGGGACAGGGAGTACTTC.

The chain links TRBV24-1 to TRBJ1-2; no definite D call. Germline assignment: CDR1 KGHDR and CDR2 SFDVKD. The length of the CDR3 is 13 residues. Between the trimmed V and J ends, which lost 4 bases and 3 bases, there was a span of 8 bases. CDR3 nucleotide sequence: TGTGCCACCAGTGAATCAGGATACTATGGCTACACCTTC. Translating it yields CATSESGYYGYTF.

The chain joins TRBV12-3 or TRBV12-4 to TRBJ2-7; D unresolved. V lost 2 bases and J lost 6, with 8 bases in between. The CDR3 is 12 residues long. CDR3 region: CASSLQNGEQYF. CDR3 DNA: TGTGCCAGCAGTTTACAGAACGGCGAGCAGTACTTC.

The chain links TRBV3-1 (or the pseudogene TRBV3-2) to TRBJ2-7; D remains unclear. Germline V gene sequence: CDR1 LGHDT, CDR2 YNNKEL (reference sequence). Trimming cost V 0 bases and J 2 bases, with 20 bases left between them. The CDR3 runs 18 residues. CDR3 residues: CASSQDAPVSRYTYEQYF. As DNA, the CDR3 is TGTGCCAGCAGCCAAGATGCCCCCGTTAGTCGCTATACCTACGAGCAGTACTTC.

J is TRBJ2-7 and V is TRBV5-1; weak D call: TRBD2 (6 bases). The CDR3 length is 14 residues. Trimming cost V 5 bases and J 1 base, with 13 bases left between them. Germline V gene sequence: CDR1 SGHRS, CDR2 YFSETQ. CDR3 amino acids: CASRRDAGSYEQYF. The CDR3 nucleotides are TGCGCCAGCAGGCGGGACGCCGGATCCTACGAGCAGTACTTC.

V is TRBV7-2 and J is TRBJ1-2; no definite D call. Trimming pared 1 base from V and 5 bases from J, leaving 11 bases between. The length of the CDR3 is 14 residues. Looked up from germline, CDR1 is SGHTA and CDR2 is FQGNSA. CDR3 sequence reads: CASSLELGPYGYTF. As DNA, the CDR3 is TGTGCCAGCAGCTTAGAACTGGGTCCATATGGCTACACCTTC.

This CDR3 reads CAISDAGYEQYF. CDR3 bases: TGTGCCATTTCGGATGCGGGCTACGAGCAGTACTTC. This chain uses TRBV28 with TRBJ2-7; D perhaps matches TRBD2 (5 bases). Trimming left V 10 bases short and J 3 bases short, with 13 bases between. CDR3 size: 12 residues. Looked up from germline, CDR1 is MDHEN and CDR2 is SYDVKM.

This clone was recorded a few times. This chain joins TRBV13 and TRBJ1-6; possible D gene TRBD1, 5 bases. The CDR3 runs to 15 residues. The germline gives CDR1 PRHDT, CDR2 FYEKMQ (reference sequence). Trimming took off 2 bases at V and 5 bases at J, with 10 bases between the two ends. CDR3 amino acids: CASSLRRGHNSPLHF. The DNA of the CDR3 is TGTGCCAGCAGCTTAAGACGGGGACATAATTCACCCCTCCACTTT.

V and J are TRBV28 and TRBJ1-6, with D perhaps matching TRBD1 (6 bases). The germline gives CDR1 MDHEN, CDR2 SYDVKM. The CDR3 runs to 13 residues. Trimming removed 8 bases at V and 2 bases at J, with 7 bases between. The CDR3, as DNA: TGTGCCAGCCGGGACACCTATAATTCACCCCTCCACTTT. It specifies CASRDTYNSPLHF.